Below are 26 T cell receptor beta chains sequenced from a single sample in a study of blood T cell repertoires in COVID-19. Sequenced by immunoSEQ multiplex PCR; TCRdb stores in-frame clones only, minus some. Counted here are approximately 100,000 clones, over 75% occurring once; the ten biggest clones make up 6.6%. The material sequenced was peripheral blood. The receptors shown here come from a woman between 50 and 59 years old with acute or convalescent COVID-19.

The chain is built from TRBV19 and TRBJ1-4; no firm D call. Germline V gene lookup returns CDR1 LNHDA and CDR2 SQIVND (reference sequence). This CDR3 has 15 amino acids. Trimming removed 3 bases at V and 0 bases at J, with 8 bases between. Here the CDR3 reads CASSISGATNEKLFF. CDR3 nucleotide sequence: TGTGCCAGTAGTATTTCGGGTGCAACTAATGAAAAACTGTTTTTT.

The CDR3 nucleotides read TGTGCCAGCAGCCTTAGGACAGAAGCTTTCTTT. The encoded protein is CASSLRTEAFF. This chain uses TRBV3-1 (or the pseudogene TRBV3-2) with TRBJ1-1, with D perhaps matching TRBD1 (5 bases). The germline CDR1 and CDR2 sequences are LGHDT and YNNKEL (reference sequence). V lost 4 bases to trimming and J lost 8 bases, with 8 bases between them. The CDR3 sequence is 11 residues long.

CDR3 residues: CASSPPGQGYGYTF. CDR3 coding DNA: TGTGCCAGCTCACCACCTGGACAGGGCTATGGCTACACCTTC. The V gene is TRBV18, the J gene TRBJ1-2, with 8 positions matching TRBD1. The ends lost 0 bases at V and 4 bases at J; junction bases unmatched: 1. Germline CDR1 KGHSH, CDR2 LQKENI. This CDR3 is 14 amino acids long.

The chain is built from TRBV5-1 and TRBJ1-3; TRBD1 matches 8 bases. Losses at the gene ends were 7 bases for V and 4 bases for J; bases not matched to a gene: 10. The CDR3 has 15 residues. Germline CDR1 and CDR2: SGHRS and YFSETQ. The CDR3 spells CASRTGQGRGNTIYF. The CDR3 DNA is TGCGCCAGCCGGACCGGACAGGGTCGAGGAAACACCATATATTTT. The full variable domain, rest sourced from reference TRBV5-1 and TRBJ1-3, is KAGVTQTPRYLIKTRGQQVTLSCSPISGHRSVSWYQQTPGQGLQFLFEYFSETQRNKGNFPGRFSGRQFSNSRSEMNVSTLELGDSALYLCASRTGQGRGNTIYFGEGSWLTVV.

The V call is TRBV5-1, the J call TRBJ2-3, with TRBD1 identical over 9 bases. V lost 4 bases and J lost 4; bases outside the gene matches: 7. This CDR3 comprises 15 residues. The germline V gene has CDR1 SGHRS and CDR2 YFSETQ. CDR3 protein: CASSRRDRDSDTQYF. Here the CDR3 DNA reads TGCGCCAGCAGCCGTCGGGACAGGGATTCAGATACGCAGTATTTT. Together with reference TRBV5-1 and TRBJ2-3, the CDR3 gives the full variable domain: KAGVTQTPRYLIKTRGQQVTLSCSPISGHRSVSWYQQTPGQGLQFLFEYFSETQRNKGNFPGRFSGRQFSNSRSEMNVSTLELGDSALYLCASSRRDRDSDTQYFGPGTRLTVL.

The gene calls are TRBV2 and TRBJ1-2; a possible D gene is TRBD1 (5 bases). The CDR3 extends over 14 amino acids. Germline CDR1 and CDR2: SNHLY and FYNNEI. Trimming took off 8 bases at V and 4 bases at J, with 17 bases between the two ends. This CDR3 reads CASVAGRQSYGYTF. The CDR3 coding sequence is TGTGCCAGCGTCGCGGGACGGCAATCCTATGGCTACACCTTC.

The CDR3 reads CASSQISGGRYEQYF. The CDR3 DNA reads as TGTGCCAGCAGCCAGATCAGCGGGGGTCGGTACGAGCAGTACTTC. The chain has TRBV4-2 and TRBJ2-7, with TRBD2 matching over 8 bases. Germline CDR1 LGHNA, CDR2 YNFKEQ. V lost 3 bases to trimming and J lost 4 bases; unmatched junction nucleotides: 8. The CDR3 is 15 residues long.

The chain links TRBV7-2 to TRBJ1-3; the match to TRBD1 covers 7 bases. The J segment lost 2 bases and the V segment lost 4 bases, leaving 2 bases of the junction unmatched. This CDR3 is 14 amino acids long. The germline gives CDR1 SGHTA, CDR2 FQGNSA. CDR3 loop: CASSYQGAGNTIYF. The CDR3 DNA reads as TGTGCCAGCAGCTATCAGGGGGCTGGAAACACCATATATTTT.

The J gene is TRBJ2-7, the V gene TRBV6-2 or TRBV6-3; D uncertain. Germline V gene data show CDR1 as MNHEY and CDR2 as SVGEGT. This CDR3 has 15 amino acids. The V end was cut by 2 bases, the J end by 2 bases, with 13 bases between. Here the CDR3 reads CASSYGRLNPYEQYF. DNA for the CDR3: TGTGCCAGCAGTTACGGTAGACTGAACCCCTACGAGCAGTACTTC.

CDR3 loop: CAACSGGAGNTIYF. The CDR3 DNA follows: TGTGCCGCGTGTTCGGGGGGGGCTGGAAACACCATATATTTT. This chain uses TRBV6-6 with TRBJ1-3; D might be TRBD1 (5 bases). The CDR3 runs 14 residues. Germline V gene lookup returns CDR1 MNHNY and CDR2 SVGAGI (reference sequence). Deletions cut 11 bases from V and 2 bases from J, with 16 bases between.

This chain connects TRBV6-6 to TRBJ2-7; D is unresolved. CDR1 is MNHNY, CDR2 SVGAGI, per germline (reference sequence). Trimming took off 2 bases at V and 1 base at J, with 12 bases between the two ends. This CDR3 is built from 15 residues. CDR3: CASSYPLQNSYEQYF. As DNA, the CDR3 is TGTGCCAGCAGTTACCCCCTACAGAATTCCTACGAGCAGTACTTC.

CDR3 amino acids: CASSGQPYGYTF. For the CDR3, the DNA is TGTGCCAGCAGTGGACAGCCCTATGGCTACACCTTC. This chain connects TRBV25-1 to TRBJ1-2; a weak D match, TRBD1 (5 bases). From germline, CDR1 is MGHDK and CDR2 SYGVNS. The CDR3 has 12 amino acids. Trimming removed 4 bases at V and 4 bases at J, with 7 bases between.

V is TRBV7-8 and J is TRBJ2-1; 8 bases agree with TRBD2. Germline V gives CDR1 SGHVS, CDR2 FQNEAQ. The CDR3 contains 15 residues. Losses at the gene ends were 0 bases for V and 9 bases for J; bases not matched to a gene: 7. This CDR3 reads CASSLAGRGGIEQFF. CDR3 bases: TGTGCCAGCAGCTTAGCAGGACGGGGGGGCATTGAGCAGTTCTTC.

This clone was picked up one time. The chain combines TRBV28 with TRBJ1-1, with 7 bases that match TRBD1. Per germline, CDR1 MDHEN and CDR2 SYDVKM. The length of the CDR3 is 13 residues. Trimming removed 7 bases from V and 8 bases from J; junction bases left unmatched: 10. The CDR3 spells CASILTGEREAFF. CDR3 coding DNA: TGTGCCAGCATCTTAACAGGGGAAAGGGAAGCTTTCTTT.

The chain combines TRBV30 with TRBJ1-1; unclear D gene. The V gene lost 1 base and the J gene lost 1 base, with 16 bases spanning the gap. Germline CDR1 reads GTSNPN; CDR2 reads SVGIG (reference sequence). The CDR3 length is 16 residues. This CDR3 is CAWSGFRFYQNTEAFF. The CDR3 DNA is TGTGCCTGGAGTGGATTCAGGTTCTACCAGAACACTGAAGCTTTCTTT.

This chain joins TRBV28 and TRBJ2-7; 8 bases match TRBD2. The length of the CDR3 is 14 residues. Germline V CDR1 and CDR2: MDHEN, SYDVKM. With V trimmed by 5 bases and J by 5 bases, 8 bases remained unmatched. The CDR3 bases are TGTGCCAGCAGTGTCCCCGGGGGGGCCCACGAGCAGTACTTC. Its protein product is CASSVPGGAHEQYF.

V usage is TRBV5-6 and J usage is TRBJ2-2; TRBD1 aligns across 9 bases. V trimming: 6 bases; J trimming: 4 bases; junction bases outside the gene matches: 19. Germline assignment: CDR1 SGHDT and CDR2 YYEEEE. CDR3 size: 19 residues. The CDR3 bases are TGTGCCAGCACCTTCCTTTCGTCGGGACAGGGAGAATTCACCGGGGAGCTGTTTTTT. Translating it yields CASTFLSSGQGEFTGELFF.

The V gene is TRBV6-5, the J gene TRBJ1-1; TRBD1 matches 7 bases. J lost 10 bases, V lost 7 bases, and 9 bases had no gene match. CDR1 and CDR2 from the germline V gene are MNHEY and SVGAGI. The CDR3 runs to 12 residues. The CDR3 DNA reads as TGTGCCAGCACGACAGGGAATGGAGCAGCTTTCTTT. This codes for CASTTGNGAAFF.

The V and J genes are TRBV6-4 and TRBJ1-1; D gene uncertain. CDR1 is MRHNA, CDR2 SNTAGT, per germline. This CDR3 has 13 amino acids. Trimming removed 2 bases from V and 10 bases from J, with 14 bases in between. The CDR3 sequence is CASSDRPGSPAFF. The CDR3 nucleotides are TGTGCCAGCAGTGACCGCCCCGGGAGTCCAGCTTTCTTT.

The CDR3: CASSLAGATDTQYF. CDR3 in DNA: TGTGCCAGCAGCTTAGCGGGCGCCACAGATACGCAGTATTTT. The chain combines TRBV7-8 with TRBJ2-3; no clear D. Between the trimmed V and J ends, which lost 0 bases and 2 bases, there was a span of 6 bases. The germline V gene encodes CDR1 SGHVS and CDR2 FQNEAQ. The CDR3 has 14 amino acids.

The chain couples TRBV5-1 to TRBJ1-1; TRBD1 is a possible D gene (5 bases). This CDR3 has 17 amino acids. Germline V gives CDR1 SGHRS, CDR2 YFSETQ. The V gene lost 3 bases and the J gene lost 1 base, with 19 bases spanning the gap. CDR3 sequence reads: CASSSPGGASGNTEAFF. The CDR3 DNA reads as TGCGCCAGCAGCTCCCCCGGCGGGGCTTCGGGGAACACTGAAGCTTTCTTT.

V and J are TRBV11-2 and TRBJ2-7; 9 bases line up with TRBD2. Per germline, CDR1 SGHAT and CDR2 FQNNGV. The CDR3 contains 13 residues. V was pared by 8 bases and J by 2 bases, with 4 bases of the junction left unmatched. The CDR3, as DNA: TGTGCCAGCGGTTTAGCGGGGGCCTACGAGCAGTACTTC. Encoded protein: CASGLAGAYEQYF.

This chain uses TRBV10-3 with TRBJ2-2, with D possibly TRBD2 on 6 matching bases. CDR1 and CDR2 (germline): ENHRY, SYGVKD. Trimming removed 6 bases from V and 5 bases from J, with 16 bases in between. CDR3 length equals 15 residues. CDR3 in amino acids: CAISPGQGGTGELFF. CDR3 nucleotide sequence: TGTGCCATCAGCCCCGGACAAGGAGGGACCGGGGAGCTGTTTTTT.

Concerning this clone: The sample carries other DNA sequences with the same CDR3. This chain connects TRBV30 to TRBJ2-2; the D gene is possibly TRBD2 (7 bases). Trimming left V 0 bases short and J 8 bases short, with 10 bases between. CDR1 and CDR2 (germline): GTSNPN, SVGIG (reference sequence). The CDR3 is made up of 13 amino acids. The CDR3 spells CAWSVGGDGELFF. The CDR3 bases are TGTGCCTGGAGTGTAGGGGGGGATGGGGAGCTGTTTTTT.

CDR3 residues: CASSLEGIRGTEAFF. The CDR3 DNA reads as TGTGCCAGCAGCTTAGAGGGTATCCGAGGCACTGAAGCTTTCTTT. V and J are TRBV5-4 and TRBJ1-1; D gene uncertain. This CDR3 comprises 15 residues. With 2 bases removed from V and 4 bases from J, the gap between germline ends came to 15 bases. The germline V gene has CDR1 SGHNT and CDR2 YYREEE (reference sequence).

The chain employs TRBV6-6 and TRBJ1-3; a weak D match, TRBD1 (6 bases). The V end lost 7 bases, the J end lost 1 base, and 17 bases lay between the germline ends. Germline V lookup: CDR1 MNHNY, CDR2 SVGAGI (reference sequence). CDR3 length: 16 amino acids. The CDR3 region is CASTPLGAQSGNTIYF. The CDR3 DNA sequence: TGTGCCAGCACCCCATTGGGGGCGCAATCTGGAAACACCATATATTTT.